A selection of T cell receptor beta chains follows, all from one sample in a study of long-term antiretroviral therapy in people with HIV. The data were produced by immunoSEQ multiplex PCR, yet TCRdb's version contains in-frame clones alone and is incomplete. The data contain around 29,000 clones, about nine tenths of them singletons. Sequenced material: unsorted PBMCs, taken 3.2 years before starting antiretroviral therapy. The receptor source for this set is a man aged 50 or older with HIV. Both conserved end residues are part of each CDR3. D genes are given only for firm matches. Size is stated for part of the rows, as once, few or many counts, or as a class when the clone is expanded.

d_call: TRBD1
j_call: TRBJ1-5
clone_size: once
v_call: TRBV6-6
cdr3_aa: CASRSDREGQPQHF
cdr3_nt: TGTGCCAGCAGGTCGGACAGGGAGGGTCAGCCCCAGCATTTT

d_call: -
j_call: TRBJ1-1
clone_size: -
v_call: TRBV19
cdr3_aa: CASSIGLGGSTGAFF
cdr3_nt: TGTGCCAGTAGTATAGGGTTGGGGGGATCCACGGGAGCTTTCTTT

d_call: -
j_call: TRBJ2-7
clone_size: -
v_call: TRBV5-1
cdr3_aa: CASSLGTDSYEQYF
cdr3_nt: TGCGCCAGCAGCTTGGGGACGGACTCCTACGAGCAGTACTTC

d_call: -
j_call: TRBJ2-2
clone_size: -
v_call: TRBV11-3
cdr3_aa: CASSLDTEVSGELFF
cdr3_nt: TGTGCCAGCAGCTTAGATACGGAGGTCAGCGGGGAGCTGTTTTTT

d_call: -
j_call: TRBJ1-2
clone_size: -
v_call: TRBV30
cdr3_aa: CAWMGGELGYTF
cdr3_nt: TGTGCCTGGATGGGGGGGGAGTTGGGCTACACCTTC

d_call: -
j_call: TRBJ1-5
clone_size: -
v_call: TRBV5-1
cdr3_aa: CASSLGVGGSNQPQHF
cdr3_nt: TGCGCCAGCAGCTTGGGGGTAGGGGGAAGCAATCAGCCCCAGCATTTT

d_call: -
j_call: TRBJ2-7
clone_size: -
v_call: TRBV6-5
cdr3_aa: CASRSGTVTYEQYF
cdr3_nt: TGTGCCAGCAGATCCGGGACGGTCACCTACGAGCAGTACTTC

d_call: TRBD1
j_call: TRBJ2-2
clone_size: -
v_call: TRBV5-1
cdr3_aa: CASSRDSANTGELFF
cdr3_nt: TGCGCCAGCAGCCGGGACAGCGCGAACACCGGGGAGCTGTTTTTT

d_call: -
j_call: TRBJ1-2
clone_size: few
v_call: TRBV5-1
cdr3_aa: CASSLSGRGYGYTF
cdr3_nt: TGCGCCAGCAGCTTGTCGGGGCGCGGCTATGGCTACACCTTC

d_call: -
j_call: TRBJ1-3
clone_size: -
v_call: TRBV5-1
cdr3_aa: CASSPGDVGTGNTIYF
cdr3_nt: TGCGCCAGCAGCCCAGGAGATGTAGGGACTGGAAACACCATATATTTT

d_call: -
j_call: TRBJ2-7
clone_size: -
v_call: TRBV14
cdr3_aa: CASSREWGRQTAYEQYF
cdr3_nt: TGTGCCAGCAGCCGAGAATGGGGCCGGCAGACGGCCTACGAGCAGTACTTC

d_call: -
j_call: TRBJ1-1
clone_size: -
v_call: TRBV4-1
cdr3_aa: CASSQERVKGGAFF
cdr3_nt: TGCGCCAGCAGCCAAGAAAGGGTGAAGGGGGGAGCTTTCTTT

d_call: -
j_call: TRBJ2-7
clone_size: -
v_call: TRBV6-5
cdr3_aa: CATRDGSSYEQYF
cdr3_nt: TGTGCCACCAGGGACGGGAGCTCCTACGAGCAGTACTTC

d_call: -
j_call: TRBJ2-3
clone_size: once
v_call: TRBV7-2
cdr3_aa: CASSLGPSGGTSTDTQYF
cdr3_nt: TGTGCCAGCAGCTTAGGGCCCAGCGGAGGAACTAGCACAGATACGCAGTATTTT

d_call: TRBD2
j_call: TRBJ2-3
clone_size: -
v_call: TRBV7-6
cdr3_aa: CASSLAEREGYPSTDTQYF
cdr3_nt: TGTGCCAGCAGCTTAGCGGAGCGGGAGGGCTACCCAAGCACAGATACGCAGTATTTT

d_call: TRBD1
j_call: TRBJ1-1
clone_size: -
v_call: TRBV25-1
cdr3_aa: CASRGQMNTEAFF
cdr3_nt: TGTGCCAGCAGGGGACAGATGAACACTGAAGCTTTCTTT

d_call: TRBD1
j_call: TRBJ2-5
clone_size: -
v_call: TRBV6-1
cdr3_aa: CASSWDSRTEGTQYF
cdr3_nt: TGTGCCAGCAGTTGGGACAGCAGGACCGAAGGAACCCAGTACTTC

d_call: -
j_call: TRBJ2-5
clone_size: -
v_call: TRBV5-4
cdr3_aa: CASSLSSAQETQYF
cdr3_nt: TGTGCCAGCAGCTTGTCGTCAGCTCAAGAGACCCAGTACTTC

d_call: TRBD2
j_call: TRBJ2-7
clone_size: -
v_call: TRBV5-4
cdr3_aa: CASSYLTSGNYEQYF
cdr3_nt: TGTGCCAGCAGCTATTTGACTAGCGGGAACTACGAGCAGTACTTC

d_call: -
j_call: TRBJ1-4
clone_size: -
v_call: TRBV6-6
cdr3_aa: CASTLRGLEKLFF
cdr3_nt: TGTGCCAGCACCCTACGTGGATTAGAAAAACTGTTTTTT

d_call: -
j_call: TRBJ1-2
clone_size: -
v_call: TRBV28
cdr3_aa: CASSLTVRVEAYGYTF
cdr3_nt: TGTGCCAGCAGTTTAACCGTTAGGGTGGAGGCCTATGGCTACACCTTC

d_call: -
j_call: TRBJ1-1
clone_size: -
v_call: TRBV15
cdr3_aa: CATKLTPGNTEAFF
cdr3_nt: TGTGCCACCAAATTGACCCCGGGGAACACTGAAGCTTTCTTT

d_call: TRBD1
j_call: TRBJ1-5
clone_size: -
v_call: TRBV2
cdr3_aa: CASSERGQGLQPQHF
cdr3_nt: TGTGCCAGCAGTGAAAGGGGGCAGGGTTTGCAGCCCCAGCATTTT

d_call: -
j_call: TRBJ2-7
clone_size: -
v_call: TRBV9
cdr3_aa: CASSVPASEGEQYF
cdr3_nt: TGTGCCAGCAGCGTACCGGCTAGCGAAGGCGAGCAGTACTTC

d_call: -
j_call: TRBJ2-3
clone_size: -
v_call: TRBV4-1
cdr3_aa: CASSQVVTVDTQYF
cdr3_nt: TGCGCCAGCAGCCAAGTGGTCACAGTGGATACGCAGTATTTT

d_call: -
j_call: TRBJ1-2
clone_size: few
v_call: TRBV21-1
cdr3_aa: CASSKGAGTGHNYGYTF
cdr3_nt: TGTGCCAGCAGCAAAGGCGCCGGGACAGGGCATAACTATGGCTACACCTTC

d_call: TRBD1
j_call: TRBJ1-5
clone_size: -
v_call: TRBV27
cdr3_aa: CASSSYTTGVDQPQHF
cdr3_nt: TGTGCCAGCAGTTCCTACACGACAGGGGTGGATCAGCCCCAGCATTTT

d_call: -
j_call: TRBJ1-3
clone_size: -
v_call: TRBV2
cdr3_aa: CASSGIGELGPGNTIYF
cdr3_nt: TGTGCCAGCAGCGGTATAGGCGAATTAGGCCCTGGAAACACCATATATTTT

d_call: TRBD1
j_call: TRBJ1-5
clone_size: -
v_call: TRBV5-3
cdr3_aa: CARSYRDRSNQPQHF
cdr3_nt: TGTGCCAGAAGCTACCGGGACAGAAGCAATCAGCCCCAGCATTTT

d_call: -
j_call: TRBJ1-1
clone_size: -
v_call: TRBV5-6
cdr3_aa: CASSPWGGNTEAFF
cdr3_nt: TGTGCCAGCAGCCCTTGGGGAGGGAACACTGAAGCTTTCTTT

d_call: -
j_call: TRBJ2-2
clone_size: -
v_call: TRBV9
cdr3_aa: CASSVGQLNTGELFF
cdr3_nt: TGTGCCAGCAGCGTAGGACAGCTGAACACCGGGGAGCTGTTTTTT

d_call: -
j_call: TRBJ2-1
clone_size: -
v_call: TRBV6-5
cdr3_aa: CASREKGGAYNEQFF
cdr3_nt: TGTGCCAGCAGAGAAAAAGGGGGAGCGTACAATGAGCAGTTCTTC

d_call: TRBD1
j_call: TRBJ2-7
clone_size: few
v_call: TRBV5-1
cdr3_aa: CASSPYRQGSYEQYF
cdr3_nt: TGCGCCAGCAGCCCATACCGACAGGGATCCTACGAGCAGTACTTC

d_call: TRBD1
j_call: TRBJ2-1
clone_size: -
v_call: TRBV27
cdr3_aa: CASSFWAGEGQGGEQFF
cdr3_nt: TGTGCCAGCAGTTTCTGGGCCGGGGAGGGACAGGGGGGTGAGCAGTTCTTC

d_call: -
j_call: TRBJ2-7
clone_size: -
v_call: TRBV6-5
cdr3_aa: CASSPRRGGYEQYF
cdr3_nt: TGTGCCAGCAGTCCCCGCAGGGGAGGTTACGAGCAGTACTTC

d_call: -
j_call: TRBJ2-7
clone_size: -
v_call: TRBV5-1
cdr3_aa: CASSLSGAWVNEQYF
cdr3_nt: TGCGCCAGCAGCTTGAGCGGAGCCTGGGTAAACGAGCAGTACTTC

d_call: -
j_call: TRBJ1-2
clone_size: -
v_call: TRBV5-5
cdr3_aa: CASSSTRAGLTGNYGYTF
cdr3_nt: TGTGCCAGCAGCTCGACTCGCGCCGGCTTGACGGGAAACTATGGCTACACCTTC

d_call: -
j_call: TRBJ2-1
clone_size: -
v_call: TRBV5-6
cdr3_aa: CASSLVDGGAYNEQFF
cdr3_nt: TGTGCCAGCAGCTTGGTGGACGGGGGAGCTTACAATGAGCAGTTCTTC

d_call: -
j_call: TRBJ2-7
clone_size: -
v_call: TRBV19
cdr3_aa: CASRTGQSSYEQYF
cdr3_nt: TGTGCCAGTAGGACCGGACAAAGCTCCTACGAGCAGTACTTC

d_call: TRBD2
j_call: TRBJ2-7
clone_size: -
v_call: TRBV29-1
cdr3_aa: CSVAPGGPGEQYF
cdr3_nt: TGCAGCGTTGCCCCGGGGGGGCCGGGGGAGCAGTACTTC

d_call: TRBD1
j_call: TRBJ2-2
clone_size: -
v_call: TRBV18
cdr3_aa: CASSAGTGNTGELFF
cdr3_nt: TGTGCCAGCTCGGCCGGGACAGGGAACACCGGGGAGCTGTTTTTT

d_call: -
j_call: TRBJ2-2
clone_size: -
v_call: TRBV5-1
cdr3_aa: CASHPGGGTGELFF
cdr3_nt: TGCGCCAGCCACCCGGGGGGCGGCACCGGGGAGCTGTTTTTT

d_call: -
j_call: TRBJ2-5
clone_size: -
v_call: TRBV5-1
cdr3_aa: CASRQDTSRRETQYF
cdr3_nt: TGCGCCAGCAGACAAGACACATCACGACGAGAGACCCAGTACTTC

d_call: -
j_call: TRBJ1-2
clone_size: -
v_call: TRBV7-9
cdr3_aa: CASSGGVYTF
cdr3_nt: TGTGCCAGCAGCGGAGGAGTCTACACCTTC

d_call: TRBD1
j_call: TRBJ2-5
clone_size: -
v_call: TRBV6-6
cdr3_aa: CASSYDRGDVEETQYF
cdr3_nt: TGTGCCAGCAGTTACGACAGGGGGGACGTTGAAGAGACCCAGTACTTC

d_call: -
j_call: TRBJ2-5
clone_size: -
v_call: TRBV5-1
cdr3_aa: CASSPGAVQETQYF
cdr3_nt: TGCGCCAGCAGCCCTGGGGCAGTTCAAGAGACCCAGTACTTC

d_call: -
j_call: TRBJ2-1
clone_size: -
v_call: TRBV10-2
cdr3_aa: CASSPGPASDNEQFF
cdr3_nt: TGCGCCAGCAGTCCGGGCCCCGCCTCGGACAATGAGCAGTTCTTC

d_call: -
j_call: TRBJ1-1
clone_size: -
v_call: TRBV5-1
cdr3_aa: CASSLNQNTEAFF
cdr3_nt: TGCGCCAGCAGCTTGAATCAGAACACTGAAGCTTTCTTT

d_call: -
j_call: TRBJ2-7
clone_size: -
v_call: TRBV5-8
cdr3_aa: CASSLGGDSPPAKYF
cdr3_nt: TGTGCCAGCAGCTTGGGGGGTGACAGTCCACCGGCTAAGTACTTC

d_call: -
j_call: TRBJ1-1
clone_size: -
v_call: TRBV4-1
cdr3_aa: CASSPQVWIGNTEAFF
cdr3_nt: TGCGCCAGCAGCCCACAGGTCTGGATAGGGAACACTGAAGCTTTCTTT

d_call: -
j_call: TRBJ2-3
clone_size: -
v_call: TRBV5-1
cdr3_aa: CASSLMGYGDTQYF
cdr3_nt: TGCGCCAGCAGCTTGATGGGTTACGGAGATACGCAGTATTTT

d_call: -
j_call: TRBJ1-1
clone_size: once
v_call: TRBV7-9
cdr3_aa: CASSPQGFEAFF
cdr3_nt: TGTGCCAGCAGCCCCCAGGGGTTTGAAGCTTTCTTT

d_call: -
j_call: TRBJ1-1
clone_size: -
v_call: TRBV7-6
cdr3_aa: CASSLLQPGTLNTEAFF
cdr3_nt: TGTGCCAGCAGCTTACTCCAACCTGGGACACTGAACACTGAAGCTTTCTTT

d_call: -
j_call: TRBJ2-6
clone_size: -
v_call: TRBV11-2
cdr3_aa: CASGGPDGGSGANVLTF
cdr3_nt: TGTGCCAGCGGGGGTCCGGACGGTGGCTCTGGGGCCAACGTCCTGACTTTC

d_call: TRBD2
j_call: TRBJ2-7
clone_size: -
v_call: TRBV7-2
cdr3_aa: CASSLLGLALSYEQYF
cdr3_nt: TGTGCCAGCAGCTTATTGGGACTAGCGCTTTCCTACGAGCAGTACTTC

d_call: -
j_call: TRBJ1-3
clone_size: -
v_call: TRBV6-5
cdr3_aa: CASMRTSSGNTIYF
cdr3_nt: TGTGCCAGCATGAGGACGAGCTCTGGAAACACCATATATTTT